These T cell receptor beta chains were read from a single sample in a study of blood T cell repertoires in COVID-19. Libraries were prepared by immunoSEQ multiplex PCR; TCRdb keeps only in-frame clonotypes and omits some of them. Among fewer than 250,000 clones listed, around 92% were seen once. The sequencing sample was made of PBMCs or T cells enriched from blood (not recorded which). The source is a woman aged 18-35 years who had recovered from COVID-19. CDR3s include the opening cysteine and the closing phenylalanine or tryptophan. A D gene is named only where the DNA matches it firmly. Clone size is stated in some rows and not others, as once, few, many or a class when expanded.

size | D | J | V | CDR3 | DNA
once | . | TRBJ1-1 | TRBV9 | CASSVGSHFMNTEAFF | TGTGCCAGCAGCGTAGGAAGCCATTTCATGAACACTGAAGCTTTCTTT
. | . | TRBJ1-4 | TRBV13 | CASSLGLQQEKLFF | TGTGCCAGCAGCTTAGGTCTCCAACAGGAAAAACTGTTTTTT
. | . | TRBJ2-7 | TRBV6-1 | CASSEAPGTTYEQYF | TGTGCCAGCAGTGAAGCTCCGGGGACAACCTACGAGCAGTACTTC
. | TRBD1 | TRBJ1-2 | TRBV10-1 | CASSEQLKAGGISYGYTF | TGCGCCAGCAGTGAACAACTCAAGGCAGGGGGAATTAGCTATGGCTACACCTTC
. | TRBD1 | TRBJ2-3 | TRBV24-1 | CATSDSWTGVDTQYF | TGTGCCACCAGTGATTCATGGACAGGGGTAGATACGCAGTATTTT
. | TRBD1 | TRBJ2-1 | TRBV7-2 | CASSFSGTGPYNEQFF | TGTGCCAGCAGCTTCTCCGGGACAGGGCCGTACAATGAGCAGTTCTTC
. | . | TRBJ1-3 | TRBV7-9 | CASSSPRGPGPTNTIYF | TGTGCCAGCAGCTCTCCCAGGGGCCCCGGCCCTACGAACACCATATATTTT
. | . | TRBJ2-1 | TRBV27 | CASSLSRGSYNEQFF | TGTGCCAGCAGTTTATCGAGAGGGTCCTACAATGAGCAGTTCTTC
. | TRBD1 | TRBJ1-5 | TRBV5-5 | CASSHIGRGSNQPQHF | TGTGCCAGCAGCCATATAGGCAGGGGGAGCAATCAGCCCCAGCATTTT
. | TRBD1 | TRBJ2-2 | TRBV28 | CASSVIGQGRYPITGELFF | TGTGCCAGCAGCGTAATCGGACAGGGGCGCTACCCGATCACCGGGGAGCTGTTTTTT
. | TRBD1 | TRBJ1-2 | TRBV7-9 | CASSFPGTALHYGYTF | TGTGCCAGCAGCTTCCCCGGGACAGCTCTTCACTATGGCTACACCTTC
. | . | TRBJ2-5 | TRBV9 | CASSVARGGETQYF | TGTGCCAGCAGCGTAGCTCGGGGAGGAGAGACCCAGTACTTC
. | . | TRBJ2-7 | TRBV13 | CASSIVGGYEQYF | TGTGCCAGCAGCATAGTCGGCGGTTACGAGCAGTACTTC
. | . | TRBJ1-4 | TRBV7-9 | CASSLQQGSGEKLFF | TGTGCCAGCAGCTTACAGCAGGGTTCGGGTGAAAAACTGTTTTTT
. | . | TRBJ2-5 | TRBV7-8 | CASSLANSPETQYF | TGTGCCAGCAGCTTAGCGAACTCCCCAGAGACCCAGTACTTC
. | . | TRBJ1-5 | TRBV6-6 | CASSYPSGSNQPQHF | TGTGCCAGCAGTTACCCTTCAGGGTCTAATCAGCCCCAGCATTTT
. | TRBD1 | TRBJ1-1 | TRBV5-1 | CASSPGTGEAFF | TGCGCCAGCAGCCCCGGGACAGGGGAAGCTTTCTTT
. | TRBD1 | TRBJ1-3 | TRBV27 | CASRTGDTPLDTIYF | TGTGCCAGCAGAACAGGGGACACCCCCTTGGACACCATATATTTT
. | . | TRBJ2-3 | TRBV9 | CASSGGFAGLNTDTQYF | TGTGCCAGCAGCGGGGGATTTGCAGGGCTTAACACAGATACGCAGTATTTT
. | TRBD1 | TRBJ1-5 | TRBV15 | CATSRQTGDQPQHF | TGTGCCACCAGCAGGCAGACAGGGGATCAGCCCCAGCATTTT
. | . | TRBJ2-4 | TRBV7-9 | CASSLVTATSGNIQYF | TGTGCCAGCAGCTTAGTGACAGCCACATCGGGAAACATTCAGTACTTC
. | . | TRBJ1-2 | TRBV6-6 | CASSYGGYGYTF | TGTGCCAGCAGTTACGGAGGGTATGGCTACACCTTC
few | TRBD1 | TRBJ2-2 | TRBV5-1 | CASSWTGEGGELFF | TGCGCCAGCAGCTGGACAGGGGAAGGCGGGGAGCTGTTTTTT
. | TRBD1 | TRBJ2-7 | TRBV20-1 | CSASPYRGSSSYEQYF | TGCAGTGCTAGTCCATACAGGGGCAGTAGCTCCTACGAGCAGTACTTC
. | . | TRBJ1-2 | TRBV19 | CASSISGPQNYGYTF | TGTGCCAGTAGTATAAGCGGCCCGCAAAACTATGGCTACACCTTC
. | TRBD1 | TRBJ1-6 | TRBV5-1 | CASSLGQDFNSPLHF | TGCGCCAGCAGCCTAGGACAGGATTTTAATTCACCCCTCCACTTT
few | TRBD2 | TRBJ2-7 | TRBV29-1 | CSVAGLAGVRSYEQYF | TGCAGCGTTGCAGGACTAGCGGGGGTCCGCTCCTACGAGCAGTACTTC
. | TRBD1 | TRBJ2-3 | TRBV6-5 | CASSYVGQSTDTQYF | TGTGCCAGCAGTTACGTGGGACAGTCCACAGATACGCAGTATTTT
. | . | TRBJ1-1 | TRBV5-5 | CASSAIGGRGNTEAFF | TGTGCCAGCAGCGCAATTGGGGGGAGAGGAAACACTGAAGCTTTCTTT
. | . | TRBJ2-7 | TRBV2 | CASTVGGAIEQYF | TGTGCCAGCACAGTTGGGGGGGCGATCGAGCAGTACTTC
. | . | TRBJ1-5 | TRBV6-5 | CASTQFDSNQPQHF | TGTGCCAGCACCCAATTCGACTCCAATCAGCCCCAGCATTTT